This TCR beta chain was retrieved from a study of OX40 agonist ivuxolimab in advanced cancers. Study in general: Partial responses occurred in three patients (one hepatocellular carcinoma, two cutaneous melanoma).

This clone was seen only a few times. What it binds is unknown. Some clones are missing from TCRdb's copy, which holds only in-frame ones; the method was immunoSEQ multiplex PCR. The sample has 35,000 to 40,000 clones, 60% to 85% seen once. Points from the study as a whole: Some of the lowest clonal expansion was seen in partial responders at 0.1-3.0 mg/kg.

Germline CDR1 and CDR2: KGHSH and LQKENI. The CDR3 is 14 residues long. Trimming pared 3 bases from V and 3 bases from J, leaving 12 bases between. J is TRBJ2-7 and V is TRBV18; no firm D call. The clonotype comes from an adult with an advanced solid tumor such as melanoma, head and neck, liver or kidney cancer. The sample here was CD4+ or CD8+ T cells sorted from blood, taken in a trial of the OX40 agonist ivuxolimab. The CDR3 sequence: CASSPRQPGYEQYF. As DNA, the CDR3 is TGTGCCAGCTCACCCCGCCAGCCTGGCTACGAGCAGTACTTC.